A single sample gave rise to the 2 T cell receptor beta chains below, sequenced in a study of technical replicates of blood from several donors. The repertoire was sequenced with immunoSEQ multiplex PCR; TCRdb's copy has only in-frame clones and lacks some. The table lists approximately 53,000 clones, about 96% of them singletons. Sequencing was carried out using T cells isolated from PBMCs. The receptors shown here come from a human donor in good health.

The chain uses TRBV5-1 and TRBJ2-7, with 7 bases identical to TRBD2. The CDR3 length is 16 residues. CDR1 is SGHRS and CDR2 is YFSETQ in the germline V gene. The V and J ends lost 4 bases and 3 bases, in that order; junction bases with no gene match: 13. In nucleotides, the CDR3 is TGCGCCAGCAGCCCCTCCCGGGAGGTGATACTCTACGAGCAGTACTTC. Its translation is CASSPSREVILYEQYF.

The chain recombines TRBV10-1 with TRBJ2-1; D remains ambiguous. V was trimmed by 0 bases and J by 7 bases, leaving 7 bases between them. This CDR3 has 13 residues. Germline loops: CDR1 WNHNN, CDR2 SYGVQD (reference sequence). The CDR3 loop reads CASSESPLNEQFF. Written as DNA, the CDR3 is TGCGCCAGCAGTGAGTCTCCTCTTAATGAGCAGTTCTTC.